This T cell receptor (beta chain) was documented in a study of blood T cell repertoires in COVID-19. Study information: COVID-19 samples, acute and convalescent, were from the United States, Italy and Spain. T cells, B-cell-depleted T cells, or PBMCs provided the cDNA or gDNA that served as material.

The CDR3 covers 16 residues. The ends lost 4 bases at V and 8 bases at J; junction bases unmatched: 15. The germline V gene has CDR1 SGHRS and CDR2 YFSETQ. Under the authors' procedure: From reference gene primer amplification, estimates of nucleated cell counts were derived. TCRdb's copy holds only in-frame clones and misses some; the assay was immunoSEQ multiplex PCR. That table furnishes V, J and clone size, whereas the DNA furnished D and trimming. Among approximately 500,000 clones listed, approximately 85% were seen once. This sequence originates from a human donor in a cohort sampled during active COVID-19. The source material was peripheral blood. The V call is TRBV5-1, the J call TRBJ1-5, with TRBD1 matching 7 bases. In DNA form, the CDR3 reads TGCGCCAGCAGCCCGGGAGACAGCGGAACAGGGGAGCCCCAGCATTTT. Its protein product is CASSPGDSGTGEPQHF.